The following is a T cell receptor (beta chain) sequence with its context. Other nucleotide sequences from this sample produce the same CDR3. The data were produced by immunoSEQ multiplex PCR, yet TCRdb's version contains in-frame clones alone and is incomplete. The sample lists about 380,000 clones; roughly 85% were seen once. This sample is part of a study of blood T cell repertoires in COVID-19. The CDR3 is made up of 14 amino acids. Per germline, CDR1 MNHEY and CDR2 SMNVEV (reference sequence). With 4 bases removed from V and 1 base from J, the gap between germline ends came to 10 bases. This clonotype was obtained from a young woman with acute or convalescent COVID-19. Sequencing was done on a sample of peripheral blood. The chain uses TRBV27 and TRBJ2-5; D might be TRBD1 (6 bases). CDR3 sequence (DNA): TGTGCCAGCAGTTCTACAGGGCTCCAAGAGACCCAGTACTTC. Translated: CASSSTGLQETQYF.